This TCR beta chain was identified in a study of identical twins. Findings of the study overall: Insertion counts were lower in abundant cord blood beta clonotypes, a trend that memory repertoires did not show. Models underpredicted monozygotic twin sharing of out-of-frame TCR alpha. Cross-sectional statistical analysis, not tracking of the same donors, underpinned the conclusions.

TCRdb used MiXCR to reprocess the 5' RACE reads, holding one entry per CDR3 protein. This sample carries approximately 350,000 distinct CDR3 sequences, 9% to 15% of them seen once, and the ten largest clones take just over 7%. The sample holds a few counts of this clonotype. Its specificity is unknown. V was cut by 4 bases and J by 6 bases, with 9 bases left in between. CDR3 size: 12 residues. These records were also assigned to another study, of yellow fever vaccine responses in identical twins.

The J gene is TRBJ1-2, the V gene TRBV12-3 or TRBV12-4; no firm D call. Sequenced: CD8+ T cells sorted from blood. The source of this sequence is a woman between 18 and 30 years old in good health. CDR3 coding DNA: TGTGCCAGCAGTTCGACCCTCGATGGCTACACCTTC. This codes for CASSSTLDGYTF.